The 20 T cell receptor beta chains presented below share a single source sample, sequenced in a study of identical twins. TCRdb fed the 5' RACE reads into MiXCR, producing one record per CDR3 protein. The sample has some 1,600,000 distinct CDR3 sequences; under 35% are singletons. Sequencing was carried out using cord blood. The origin of the receptors is a newborn girl in good health.

The chain employs TRBV12-3 or TRBV12-4 and TRBJ2-1; D gene uncertain. The CDR3 covers 16 residues. V dropped 1 base and J dropped 1 base, with 11 bases sitting between them. The DNA for the CDR3 is TGTGCCAGCAGTTTAGTTGCCCCGCCTTCCTACAATGAGCAGTTCTTC. Translated, it gives CASSLVAPPSYNEQFF.

There are many counts of this clonotype. V usage is TRBV7-2 and J usage is TRBJ1-4, with D perhaps TRBD1 (6 bases). Germline CDR1 SGHTA, CDR2 FQGNSA. The V end lost 5 bases, the J end lost 8 bases, and 12 bases lay between the germline ends. The CDR3 is made up of 13 amino acids. CDR3 nucleotide sequence: TGTGCCAGCAGCCGGGTACAGGGAGAAAAACTGTTTTTT. Its protein is CASSRVQGEKLFF.

J is TRBJ1-2 and V is TRBV4-2; D is undetermined. The CDR3 is made up of 16 amino acids. Trimming pared 1 base from V and 3 bases from J, leaving 15 bases between. Germline CDR1 reads LGHNA; CDR2 reads YNFKEQ. The CDR3 DNA is TGTGCCAGCAGCCAAGTCCCGGGCAAGGAAGACTATGGCTACACCTTC. Translation: CASSQVPGKEDYGYTF.

This clonotype was observed a single time. The chain carries TRBV12-3 or TRBV12-4 and TRBJ2-7, with TRBD2 matching 8 bases. Trimming at V came to 9 bases and at J to 0 bases, leaving 7 bases not matched to a gene. This CDR3 comprises 14 residues. The CDR3, as DNA: TGTGCCAGTCGGCGAGCGGGAGCCTCCTACGAGCAGTACTTC. Its protein is CASRRAGASYEQYF.

As for this clonotype: One end of the junction varies from germline; a read error may be responsible. The gene calls are TRBV6-5 and TRBJ2-1, with D unclear. Germline V gene sequence: CDR1 MNHEY, CDR2 SVGAGI. This CDR3 is 12 amino acids long. The CDR3 loop reads CASSDYYHEQFF. The CDR3 DNA reads as TGTGCCAGCAGTGATTACTACCATGAGCAGTTCTTC.

The chain uses TRBV5-1 and TRBJ1-2; D might be TRBD1 (6 bases). The ends were cut back, 0 bases at V and 3 bases at J, with 12 bases in the middle. Per the germline V gene, CDR1 is SGHRS and CDR2 is YFSETQ. The CDR3 runs 15 residues. The CDR3 region is CASSLVIRGDYGYTF. CDR3 in DNA: TGCGCCAGCAGCTTGGTAATCAGGGGTGACTATGGCTACACCTTC.

The chain links TRBV6-2 or TRBV6-3 to TRBJ1-5; possible D gene TRBD1, 5 bases. CDR1 and CDR2 (germline): MNHEY, SVGEGT. The CDR3 length is 15 residues. Between the trimmed V and J ends, which lost 1 base and 3 bases, there was a span of 10 bases. The CDR3 region is CASSYFDSLNQPQHF. The DNA of the CDR3 is TGTGCCAGCAGTTACTTCGACAGCCTCAATCAGCCCCAGCATTTT.

The rearrangement links TRBV11-3 to TRBJ2-5; no definite D call. The J call is in doubt because the DNA end fits TRBJ2-7 better. The CDR3 is 12 residues long. The germline V gene encodes CDR1 SGHNT and CDR2 YENEEA. The CDR3: CASSSGPNEQYF. For the CDR3, the DNA is TGTGCCAGCAGCTCCGGGCCCAACGAGCAGTACTTC.

The chain combines TRBV5-4 with TRBJ2-5; D remains ambiguous. V dropped 2 bases and J dropped 11 bases, with 22 bases sitting between them. Germline CDR1 is SGHNT and CDR2 is YYREEE (reference sequence). The CDR3 totals 15 residues. CDR3 region: CASSFTETPYNEQYF. In DNA form, the CDR3 reads TGTGCCAGCAGCTTTACAGAAACCCCCTACAATGAGCAGTACTTC.

In regard to this clonotype: A read error may explain this, as a much larger clone is one base away. This chain connects TRBV29-1 to TRBJ2-1; the D gene could be TRBD1 or TRBD2 (5 bases each). Trimming cost V 6 bases and J 10 bases, with 19 bases left between them. Germline lookup yields CDR1 SQVTM and CDR2 ANQGSEA. The CDR3 extends over 13 amino acids. The CDR3 DNA is TGCAGCGTAAAACCCGGGGCGTCCTACGAGCAGTTCTTC. Translating gives CSVKPGASYEQFF.

This sequence joins TRBV11-2 and TRBJ1-6; D may be TRBD1 (5 bases). This CDR3 has 19 amino acids. Germline values: CDR1 SGHAT, CDR2 FQNNGV. Deletions cut 2 bases from V and 7 bases from J, with 24 bases between. The CDR3 reads CASSLPLHRDWRRNSPLHF. The CDR3 coding sequence is TGTGCCAGCAGCTTACCCCTCCACCGGGACTGGCGTAGGAATTCACCCCTCCACTTT.

This clonotype came up a few times. The gene calls are TRBV5-1 and TRBJ2-3, with 9 nucleotides matching TRBD2. The ends lost 1 base at V and 2 bases at J; junction bases unmatched: 5. Germline-derived CDR1 and CDR2 are SGHRS and YFSETQ. This CDR3 is 16 amino acids long. CDR3 in amino acids: CASSLPGGGATDTQYF. DNA of the CDR3: TGCGCCAGCAGCTTGCCGGGCGGGGGGGCCACAGATACGCAGTATTTT.

The chain couples TRBV7-9 to TRBJ2-1; unclear D gene. V lost 0 bases and J lost 9, with 15 bases in between. The CDR3 consists of 15 residues. CDR1 SEHNR and CDR2 FQNEAQ come from the germline V gene (reference sequence). Here the CDR3 DNA reads TGTGCCAGCAGCTTAGCCAGGATGTCGGTGGTTGAGCAGTTCTTC. This gives the protein CASSLARMSVVEQFF.

V gene TRBV2 combines with J gene TRBJ2-4; TRBD1 matches 7 bases. With the DNA end fitting TRBJ2-7 better, the J assignment may be wrong. The CDR3 spans 14 residues. Germline CDR1 and CDR2: SNHLY and FYNNEI. The CDR3 nucleotides read TGTGCCAGCAGTGAAGTAAACAGGGGTTACGAGCAGTACTTC. Protein sequence: CASSEVNRGYEQYF.

The rearrangement joins TRBV7-8 to TRBJ2-7, with 11 bases that match TRBD2. Per germline, CDR1 SGHVS and CDR2 FQNEAQ. Germline trimming cut 6 bases from V and 7 bases from J; bases unmatched to any gene: 17. The CDR3 loop spans 17 amino acids. The CDR3, as DNA: TGTGCCAGCAGGCCAACAAGACTAGCGGGGCCCTACAATGAGCAGTACTTC. Translated: CASRPTRLAGPYNEQYF.

This clonotype occurred a few times. The CDR3 loop reads CASSMSPPYTGEAFF. DNA of the CDR3: TGCGCCAGCAGCATGTCTCCACCTTACACTGGGGAAGCTTTCTTT. This rearrangement joins TRBV5-1 to TRBJ1-1; D is uncertain. Germline-derived CDR1 and CDR2 are SGHRS and YFSETQ. Trimming removed 4 bases from V and 8 bases from J, with 21 bases in between. The CDR3 is 15 residues long. The variable domain in full, with the rest retrieved from reference TRBV5-1 and TRBJ1-1, is KAGVTQTPRYLIKTRGQQVTLSCSPISGHRSVSWYQQTPGQGLQFLFEYFSETQRNKGNFPGRFSGRQFSNSRSEMNVSTLELGDSALYLCASSMSPPYTGEAFFGQGTRLTVV.

In this sample, this clonotype turned up a few times. The chain has TRBV5-1 and TRBJ2-7; TRBD1 aligns across 9 bases. The J segment lost 3 bases and the V segment lost 4 bases, leaving 5 bases of the junction unmatched. Per the germline V gene, CDR1 is SGHRS and CDR2 is YFSETQ. The CDR3 totals 14 residues. The CDR3 nucleotides are TGCGCCAGCAGCCGATGGGACAGGGTCTACGAGCAGTACTTC. Translated: CASSRWDRVYEQYF.

V usage is TRBV5-6 and J usage is TRBJ2-5, with TRBD1 identical over 9 bases. The CDR3 runs to 16 residues. V lost 2 bases and J lost 5; bases outside the gene matches: 10. Germline loops: CDR1 SGHDT, CDR2 YYEEEE. The CDR3: CASSFLMTGGGETQYF. CDR3 nucleotide sequence: TGTGCCAGCAGCTTCCTTATGACAGGGGGTGGGGAGACCCAGTACTTC.

CDR3 bases: TGTGCCAGCAACCTCGGACAGGGGGCTTTCGGTGGCAATCAGCCCCAGCATTTT. This codes for CASNLGQGAFGGNQPQHF. The V gene is TRBV6-1, the J gene TRBJ1-5; 11 bases agree with TRBD1. This CDR3 is 18 amino acids long. V lost 7 bases and J lost 2; bases outside the gene matches: 13. Germline CDR1 and CDR2: MNHNS and SASEGT.

This clonotype was counted between two and nine times. The chain carries TRBV18 and TRBJ1-5, with D possibly TRBD1 on 5 matching bases. Germline CDR1 KGHSH, CDR2 LQKENI. The CDR3 has 15 residues. V shed 1 base and J shed 1 base, with 8 bases lying between them. This CDR3 is CASSPQGQSNQPQHF. Here the CDR3 DNA reads TGTGCCAGCTCACCACAGGGGCAGAGCAATCAGCCCCAGCATTTT.